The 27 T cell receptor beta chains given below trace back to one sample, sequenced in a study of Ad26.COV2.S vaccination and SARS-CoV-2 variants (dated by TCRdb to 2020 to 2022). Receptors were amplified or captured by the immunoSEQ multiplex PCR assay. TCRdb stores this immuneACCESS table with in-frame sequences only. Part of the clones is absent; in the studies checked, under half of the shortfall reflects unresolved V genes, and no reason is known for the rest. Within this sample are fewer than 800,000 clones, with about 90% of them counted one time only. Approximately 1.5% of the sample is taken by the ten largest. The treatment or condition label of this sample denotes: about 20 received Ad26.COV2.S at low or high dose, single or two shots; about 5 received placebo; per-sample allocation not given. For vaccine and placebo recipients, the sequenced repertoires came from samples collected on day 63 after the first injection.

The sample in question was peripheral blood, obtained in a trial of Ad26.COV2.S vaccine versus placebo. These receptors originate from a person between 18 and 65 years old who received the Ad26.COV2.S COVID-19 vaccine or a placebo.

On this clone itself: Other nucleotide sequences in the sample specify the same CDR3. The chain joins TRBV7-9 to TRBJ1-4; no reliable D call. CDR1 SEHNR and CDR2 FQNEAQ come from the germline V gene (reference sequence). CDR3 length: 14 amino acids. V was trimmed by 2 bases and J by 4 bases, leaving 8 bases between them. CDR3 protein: CASSLTGFNEKLFF. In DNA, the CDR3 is TGTGCCAGCAGCTTAACGGGTTTTAATGAAAAACTGTTTTTT. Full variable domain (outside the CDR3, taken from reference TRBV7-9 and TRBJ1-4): DTGVSQNPRHKITKRGQNVTFRCDPISEHNRLYWYRQTLGQGPEFLTYFQNEAQLEKSRLLSDRFSAERPKGSFSTLEIQRTEQGDSAMYLCASSLTGFNEKLFFGSGTQLSVL.

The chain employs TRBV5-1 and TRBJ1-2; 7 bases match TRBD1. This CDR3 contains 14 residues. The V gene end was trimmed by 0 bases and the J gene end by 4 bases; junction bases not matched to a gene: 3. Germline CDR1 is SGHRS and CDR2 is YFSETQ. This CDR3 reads CASSLETGTYGYTF. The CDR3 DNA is TGCGCCAGCAGCTTGGAGACAGGGACCTATGGCTACACCTTC.

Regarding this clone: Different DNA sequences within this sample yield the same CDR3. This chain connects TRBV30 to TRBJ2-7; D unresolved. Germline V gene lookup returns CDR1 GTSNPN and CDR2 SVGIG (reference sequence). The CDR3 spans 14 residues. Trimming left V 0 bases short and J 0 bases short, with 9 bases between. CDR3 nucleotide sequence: TGTGCCTGGAGTGTCGGCGGCCTCTCCTACGAGCAGTACTTC. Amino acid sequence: CAWSVGGLSYEQYF.

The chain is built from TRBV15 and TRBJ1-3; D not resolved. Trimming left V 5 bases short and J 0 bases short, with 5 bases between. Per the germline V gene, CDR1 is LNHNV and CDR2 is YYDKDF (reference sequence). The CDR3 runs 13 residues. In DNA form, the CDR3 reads TGTGCCACCAGCCCTAGCTCTGGAAACACCATATATTTT. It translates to CATSPSSGNTIYF.

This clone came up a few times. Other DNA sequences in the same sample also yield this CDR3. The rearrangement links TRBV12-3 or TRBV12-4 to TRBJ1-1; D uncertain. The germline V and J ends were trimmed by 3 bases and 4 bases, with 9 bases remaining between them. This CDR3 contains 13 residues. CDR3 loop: CASSFDRGTEAFF. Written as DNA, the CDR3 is TGTGCCAGCAGTTTCGACCGGGGCACTGAAGCTTTCTTT.

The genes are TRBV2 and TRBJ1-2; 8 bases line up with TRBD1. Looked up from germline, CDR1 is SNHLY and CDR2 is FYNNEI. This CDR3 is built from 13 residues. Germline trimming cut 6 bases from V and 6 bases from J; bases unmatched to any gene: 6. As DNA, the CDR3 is TGTGCCAGCAGGGGGACAGGACGTGATGGCTACACCTTC. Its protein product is CASRGTGRDGYTF. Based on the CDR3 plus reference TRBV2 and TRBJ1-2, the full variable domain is EPEVTQTPSHQVTQMGQEVILRCVPISNHLYFYWYRQILGQKVEFLVSFYNNEISEKSEIFDDQFSVERPDGSNFTLKIRSTKLEDSAMYFCASRGTGRDGYTFGSGTRLTVV.

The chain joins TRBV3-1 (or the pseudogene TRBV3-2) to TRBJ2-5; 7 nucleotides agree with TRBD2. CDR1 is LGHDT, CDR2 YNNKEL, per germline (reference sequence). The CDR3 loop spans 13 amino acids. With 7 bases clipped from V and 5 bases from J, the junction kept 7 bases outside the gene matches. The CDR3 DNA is TGTGCCAGCACCGGGGGGATTGGCGAGACCCAGTACTTC. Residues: CASTGGIGETQYF.

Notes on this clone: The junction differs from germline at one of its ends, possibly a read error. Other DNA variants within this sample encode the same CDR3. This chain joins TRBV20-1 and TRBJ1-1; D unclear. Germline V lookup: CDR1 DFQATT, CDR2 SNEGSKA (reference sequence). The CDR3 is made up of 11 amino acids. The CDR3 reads CSARESTEAFF. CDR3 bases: TGCAGTGCTCGAGAGTCCACTGAAGCTTTCTTT.

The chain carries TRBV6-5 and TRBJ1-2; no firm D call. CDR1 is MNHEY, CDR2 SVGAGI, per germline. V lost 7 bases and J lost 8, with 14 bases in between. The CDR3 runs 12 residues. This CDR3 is CASNTPAVGYTF. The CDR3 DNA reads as TGTGCCAGCAATACACCAGCGGTCGGCTACACCTTC.

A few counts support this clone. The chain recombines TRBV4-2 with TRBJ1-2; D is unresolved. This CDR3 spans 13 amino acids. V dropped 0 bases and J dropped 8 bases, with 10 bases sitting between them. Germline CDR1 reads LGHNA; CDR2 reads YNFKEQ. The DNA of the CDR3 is TGTGCCAGCAGCCAAGACCAAGAAGGGGGCTACACCTTC. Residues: CASSQDQEGGYTF.

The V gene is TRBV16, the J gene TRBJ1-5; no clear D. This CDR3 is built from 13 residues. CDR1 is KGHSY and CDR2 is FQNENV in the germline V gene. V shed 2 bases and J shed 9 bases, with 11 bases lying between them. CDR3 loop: CASSQTASGPQHF. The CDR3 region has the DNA TGTGCCAGCAGCCAAACCGCTTCGGGGCCCCAGCATTTT.

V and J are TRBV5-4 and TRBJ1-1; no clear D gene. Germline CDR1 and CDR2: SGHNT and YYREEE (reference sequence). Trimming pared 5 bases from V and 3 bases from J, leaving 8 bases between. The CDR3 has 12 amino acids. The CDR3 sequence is CASSGYDTEAFF. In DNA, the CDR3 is TGTGCCAGCAGTGGATATGACACTGAAGCTTTCTTT.

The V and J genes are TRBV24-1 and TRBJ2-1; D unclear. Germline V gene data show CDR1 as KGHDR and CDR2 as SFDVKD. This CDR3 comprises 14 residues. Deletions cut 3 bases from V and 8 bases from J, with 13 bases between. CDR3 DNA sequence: TGTGCCACCAGTGATCCCGCTGGGATGGATGAGCAGTTCTTC. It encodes CATSDPAGMDEQFF.

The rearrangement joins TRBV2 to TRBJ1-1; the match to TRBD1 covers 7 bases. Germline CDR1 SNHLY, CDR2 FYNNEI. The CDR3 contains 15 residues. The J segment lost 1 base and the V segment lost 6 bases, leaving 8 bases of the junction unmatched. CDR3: CASSGLGTANTEAFF. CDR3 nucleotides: TGTGCCAGCAGCGGACTTGGGACAGCGAACACTGAAGCTTTCTTT.

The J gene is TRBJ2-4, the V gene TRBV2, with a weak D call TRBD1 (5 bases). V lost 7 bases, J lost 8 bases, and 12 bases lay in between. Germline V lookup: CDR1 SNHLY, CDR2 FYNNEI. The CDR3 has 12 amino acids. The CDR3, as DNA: TGTGCCAGCAACAGGCATTTAGACATTCAGTACTTC. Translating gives CASNRHLDIQYF. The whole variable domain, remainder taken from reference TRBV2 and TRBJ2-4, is EPEVTQTPSHQVTQMGQEVILRCVPISNHLYFYWYRQILGQKVEFLVSFYNNEISEKSEIFDDQFSVERPDGSNFTLKIRSTKLEDSAMYFCASNRHLDIQYFGAGTRLSVL.

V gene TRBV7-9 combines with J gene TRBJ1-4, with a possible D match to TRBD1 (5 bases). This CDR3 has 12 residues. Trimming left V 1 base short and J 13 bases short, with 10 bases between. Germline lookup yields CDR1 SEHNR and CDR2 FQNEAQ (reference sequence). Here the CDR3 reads CASSLEAGTLFF. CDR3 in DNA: TGTGCCAGCAGCTTAGAGGCAGGGACACTGTTTTTT.

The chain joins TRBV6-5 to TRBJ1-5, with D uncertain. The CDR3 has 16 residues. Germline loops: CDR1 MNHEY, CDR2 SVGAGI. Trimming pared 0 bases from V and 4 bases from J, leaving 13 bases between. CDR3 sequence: CASSYSWAGLNQPQHF. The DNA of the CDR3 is TGTGCCAGCAGTTACTCGTGGGCCGGGTTAAATCAGCCCCAGCATTTT.

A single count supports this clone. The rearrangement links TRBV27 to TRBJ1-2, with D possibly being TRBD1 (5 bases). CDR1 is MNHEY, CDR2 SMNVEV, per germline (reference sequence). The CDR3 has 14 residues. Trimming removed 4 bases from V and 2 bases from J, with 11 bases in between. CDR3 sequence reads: CASSSATENYGYTF. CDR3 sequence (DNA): TGTGCCAGCAGTTCAGCGACAGAGAACTATGGCTACACCTTC.

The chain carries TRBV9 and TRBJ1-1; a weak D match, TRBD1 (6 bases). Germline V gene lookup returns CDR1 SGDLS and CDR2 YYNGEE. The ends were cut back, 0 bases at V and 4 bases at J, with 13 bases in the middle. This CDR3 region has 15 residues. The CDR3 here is CASSVVTGRSTEAFF. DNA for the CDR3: TGTGCCAGCAGCGTAGTTACAGGGCGCAGCACTGAAGCTTTCTTT.

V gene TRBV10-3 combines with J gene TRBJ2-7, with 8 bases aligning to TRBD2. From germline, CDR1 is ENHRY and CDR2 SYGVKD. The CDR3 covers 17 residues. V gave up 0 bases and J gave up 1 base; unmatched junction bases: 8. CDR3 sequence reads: CAISESGSGSWSYEQYF. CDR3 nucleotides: TGTGCCATCAGTGAGTCGGGAAGCGGGAGCTGGTCCTACGAGCAGTACTTC.

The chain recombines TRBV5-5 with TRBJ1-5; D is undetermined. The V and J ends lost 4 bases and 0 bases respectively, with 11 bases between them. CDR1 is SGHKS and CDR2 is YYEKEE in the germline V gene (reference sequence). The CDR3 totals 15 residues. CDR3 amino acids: CASSPAGVSNQPQHF. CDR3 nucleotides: TGTGCCAGCAGCCCCGCAGGCGTTAGCAATCAGCCCCAGCATTTT.

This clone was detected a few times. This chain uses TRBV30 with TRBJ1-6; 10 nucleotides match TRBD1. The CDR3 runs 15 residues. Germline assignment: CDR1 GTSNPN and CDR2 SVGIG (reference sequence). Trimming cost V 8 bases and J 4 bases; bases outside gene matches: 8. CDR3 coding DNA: TGTGCCCTCCTGCGACAGGGGGCGTATAATTCACCCCTCCACTTT. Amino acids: CALLRQGAYNSPLHF.

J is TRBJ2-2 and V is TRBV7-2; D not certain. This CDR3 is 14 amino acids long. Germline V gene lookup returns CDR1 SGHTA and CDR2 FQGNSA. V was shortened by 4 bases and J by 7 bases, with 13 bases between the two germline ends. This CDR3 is CASSWGSSGGELFF. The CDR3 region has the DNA TGTGCCAGCAGCTGGGGAAGCTCGGGCGGGGAGCTGTTTTTT.

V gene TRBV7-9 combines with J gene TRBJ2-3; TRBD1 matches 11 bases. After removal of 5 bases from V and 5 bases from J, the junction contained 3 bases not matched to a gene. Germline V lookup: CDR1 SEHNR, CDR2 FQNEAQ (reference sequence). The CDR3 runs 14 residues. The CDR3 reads CASSGQGAGDTQYF. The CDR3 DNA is TGTGCCAGCAGCGGACAGGGGGCAGGAGATACGCAGTATTTT.

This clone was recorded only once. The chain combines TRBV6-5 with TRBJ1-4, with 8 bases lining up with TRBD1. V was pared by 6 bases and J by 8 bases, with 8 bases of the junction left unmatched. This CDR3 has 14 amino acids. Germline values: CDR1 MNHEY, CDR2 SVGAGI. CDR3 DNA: TGTGCCAGCAGCCACAGGGGGTTTAGGGAAAAACTGTTTTTT. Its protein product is CASSHRGFREKLFF.

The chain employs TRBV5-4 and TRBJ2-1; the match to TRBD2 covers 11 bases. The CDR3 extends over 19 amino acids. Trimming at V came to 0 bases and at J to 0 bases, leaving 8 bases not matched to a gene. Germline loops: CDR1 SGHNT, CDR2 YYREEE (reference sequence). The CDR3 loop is CASSLGIGTSGSSYNEQFF. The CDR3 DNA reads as TGTGCCAGCAGCTTGGGGATCGGGACTAGCGGAAGCTCCTACAATGAGCAGTTCTTC. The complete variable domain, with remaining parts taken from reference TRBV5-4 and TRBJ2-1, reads ETGVTQSPTHLIKTRGQQVTLRCSSQSGHNTVSWYQQALGQGPQFIFQYYREEENGRGNFPPRFSGLQFPNYSSELNVNALELDDSALYLCASSLGIGTSGSSYNEQFFGPGTRLTVL.

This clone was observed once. CDR3 bases: TGTGCCACCAGTGAATCCGACAGGGGGCAAGGCACCGGGGAGCTGTTTTTT. It is translated as CATSESDRGQGTGELFF. The gene calls are TRBV24-1 and TRBJ2-2, with TRBD1 matching over 10 bases. V lost 4 bases to trimming and J lost 4 bases; unmatched junction nucleotides: 8. The germline V gene has CDR1 KGHDR and CDR2 SFDVKD. The CDR3 is 17 residues long.